This is a list of T cell receptor beta chains from one sample in a study of shared clonotypes between healthy human individuals. The assay was immunoSEQ multiplex PCR, and TCRdb's table has in-frame clones only and misses some. The repertoire consists of fewer than 850,000 clones, with 90% to 97% occurring once and the leading ten covering 0.2% to 0.25%. Input material: naive CD8+ T cells sorted from blood. These TCRs come from a man aged 25 to 40 in good health. Each CDR3 is given with its conserved first and last residue. Fields, in order: V gene, D gene, clone size, J gene, CDR3 length, CDR3 DNA, CDR3 protein. D genes are given only for firm matches. Part of the rows lack a size; the others show once, few, many or a class for expanded clones.

V gene: TRBV13
D gene: NA
clone size: NA
J gene: TRBJ1-1
CDR3 length: 13
CDR3 DNA: TGTGCCAGCAGCTTACAGGGTAACACTGAAGCTTTCTTT
CDR3 protein: CASSLQGNTEAFF

V gene: TRBV2
D gene: NA
clone size: NA
J gene: TRBJ1-1
CDR3 length: 12
CDR3 DNA: TGTGCCAGCCCCGGGGCTCCAACTGAAGCTTTCTTT
CDR3 protein: CASPGAPTEAFF

V gene: TRBV28
D gene: TRBD2
clone size: NA
J gene: TRBJ2-7
CDR3 length: 14
CDR3 DNA: TGTGCCAGCACCCCACTAGCGGGAGGGCACGAGCAGTACTTC
CDR3 protein: CASTPLAGGHEQYF

V gene: TRBV6-1
D gene: NA
clone size: NA
J gene: TRBJ1-5
CDR3 length: 16
CDR3 DNA: TGTGCCAGCAGTGAAGAGAGGTTTCTCCTCAATCAGCCCCAGCATTTT
CDR3 protein: CASSEERFLLNQPQHF

V gene: TRBV7-6
D gene: TRBD1
clone size: NA
J gene: TRBJ2-1
CDR3 length: 13
CDR3 DNA: TGTGCCAGCAGCTTAAACAGGGGGAGTGAGCAGTTCTTC
CDR3 protein: CASSLNRGSEQFF

V gene: TRBV9
D gene: NA
clone size: once
J gene: TRBJ2-3
CDR3 length: 13
CDR3 DNA: TGTGCCAGCAGCCCGCCTAGCACAGATACGCAGTATTTT
CDR3 protein: CASSPPSTDTQYF

V gene: TRBV27
D gene: TRBD2
clone size: NA
J gene: TRBJ2-7
CDR3 length: 14
CDR3 DNA: TGTGCCAGCAGTTTTGGCGGGGGGTCCTACGAGCAGTACTTC
CDR3 protein: CASSFGGGSYEQYF

V gene: TRBV6-1
D gene: NA
clone size: NA
J gene: TRBJ1-1
CDR3 length: 19
CDR3 DNA: TGTGCCAGCAGTGAAGATGCTCCTTCGCGTGGCGGTTTGAACACTGAAGCTTTCTTT
CDR3 protein: CASSEDAPSRGGLNTEAFF

V gene: TRBV15
D gene: TRBD2
clone size: NA
J gene: TRBJ2-1
CDR3 length: 14
CDR3 DNA: TGTGCCACCAGCAGACTCCCTCTAGCGGGAGAGCAGTTCTTC
CDR3 protein: CATSRLPLAGEQFF

V gene: TRBV27
D gene: NA
clone size: NA
J gene: TRBJ2-7
CDR3 length: 13
CDR3 DNA: TGTGCCAGCAGTTTAAGTAGAAGGGACGAGCAGTACTTC
CDR3 protein: CASSLSRRDEQYF

V gene: TRBV29-1
D gene: TRBD1
clone size: NA
J gene: TRBJ2-2
CDR3 length: 17
CDR3 DNA: TGCAGCGTTTTAGATTCGGGACAGGGGAAATACACCGGGGAGCTGTTTTTT
CDR3 protein: CSVLDSGQGKYTGELFF

V gene: TRBV27
D gene: NA
clone size: NA
J gene: TRBJ1-2
CDR3 length: 13
CDR3 DNA: TGTGCCAGCAGTTTACAGACAGGTTTTGGCTACACCTTC
CDR3 protein: CASSLQTGFGYTF

V gene: TRBV27
D gene: TRBD2
clone size: NA
J gene: TRBJ2-1
CDR3 length: 16
CDR3 DNA: TGTGCCAGCAGCTCAAGGGCGGGAGCGACCTACAATGAGCAGTTCTTC
CDR3 protein: CASSSRAGATYNEQFF

V gene: TRBV11-2
D gene: TRBD2
clone size: NA
J gene: TRBJ2-5
CDR3 length: 12
CDR3 DNA: TGTGCCAGCAGTCGGGAGGCAGAGACCCAGTACTTC
CDR3 protein: CASSREAETQYF

V gene: TRBV11-2
D gene: TRBD1
clone size: NA
J gene: TRBJ2-7
CDR3 length: 13
CDR3 DNA: TGTGCCAGCAGCCTTGGGACAGAATACGAGCAGTACTTC
CDR3 protein: CASSLGTEYEQYF

V gene: TRBV7-9
D gene: NA
clone size: NA
J gene: TRBJ2-7
CDR3 length: 15
CDR3 DNA: TGTGCCAGCAGCTCCGAAGGGGCCCCAGGCTACGAGCAGTACTTC
CDR3 protein: CASSSEGAPGYEQYF

V gene: TRBV14
D gene: TRBD2
clone size: NA
J gene: TRBJ2-1
CDR3 length: 15
CDR3 DNA: TGTGCCAGCAGCCAAGAGAGGACTAGCGGGTACGAGCAGTTCTTC
CDR3 protein: CASSQERTSGYEQFF

V gene: TRBV5-1
D gene: NA
clone size: NA
J gene: TRBJ2-3
CDR3 length: 15
CDR3 DNA: TGCGCCAGCAGCTTGGAAGGGGACTTGGGAGATACGCAGTATTTT
CDR3 protein: CASSLEGDLGDTQYF

V gene: TRBV2
D gene: NA
clone size: NA
J gene: TRBJ2-7
CDR3 length: 13
CDR3 DNA: TGTGCCAGCAGAGAGACAGGTTTATACGAGCAGTACTTC
CDR3 protein: CASRETGLYEQYF

V gene: TRBV27
D gene: NA
clone size: NA
J gene: TRBJ1-5
CDR3 length: 16
CDR3 DNA: TGTGCCAGCAGTCTAGGATCGCAGGGTAGCAATCAGCCCCAGCATTTT
CDR3 protein: CASSLGSQGSNQPQHF

V gene: TRBV5-1
D gene: TRBD2
clone size: once
J gene: TRBJ2-3
CDR3 length: 17
CDR3 DNA: TGCGCCAGCAGCCCACGACTAGCGGGAGGCGGCACAGATACGCAGTATTTT
CDR3 protein: CASSPRLAGGGTDTQYF

V gene: TRBV18
D gene: TRBD1
clone size: NA
J gene: TRBJ2-7
CDR3 length: 14
CDR3 DNA: TGTGCCAGCTCACCAAGGGACAGGGGACACGAGCAGTACTTC
CDR3 protein: CASSPRDRGHEQYF

V gene: TRBV27
D gene: NA
clone size: NA
J gene: TRBJ2-1
CDR3 length: 11
CDR3 DNA: TGTGCCAGCAGGTTTGGTAATGAGCAGTTCTTC
CDR3 protein: CASRFGNEQFF

V gene: TRBV5-7
D gene: TRBD2
clone size: NA
J gene: TRBJ2-7
CDR3 length: 14
CDR3 DNA: TGTGCCAGCAGTGGACTAGCGGGAGCCTACGAGCAGTACTTC
CDR3 protein: CASSGLAGAYEQYF

V gene: TRBV10-3
D gene: NA
clone size: NA
J gene: TRBJ2-7
CDR3 length: 17
CDR3 DNA: TGTGCCATCAGTGCAGGGGGAGGGATTCATGCCTCCTACGAGCAGTACTTC
CDR3 protein: CAISAGGGIHASYEQYF

V gene: TRBV20-1
D gene: TRBD2
clone size: NA
J gene: TRBJ2-1
CDR3 length: 11
CDR3 DNA: TGCAGTGCGAGACTAGCATATGAGCAGTTCTTC
CDR3 protein: CSARLAYEQFF

V gene: TRBV11-2
D gene: NA
clone size: NA
J gene: TRBJ2-7
CDR3 length: 14
CDR3 DNA: TGTGCCAGCAGCTTAGTGCGGTCGCATTACGAGCAGTACTTC
CDR3 protein: CASSLVRSHYEQYF

V gene: TRBV2
D gene: NA
clone size: NA
J gene: TRBJ1-1
CDR3 length: 15
CDR3 DNA: TGTGCCAGCACCCCAACCGGCAGCAGGAACACTGAAGCTTTCTTT
CDR3 protein: CASTPTGSRNTEAFF

V gene: TRBV4-3
D gene: TRBD2
clone size: NA
J gene: TRBJ2-2
CDR3 length: 19
CDR3 DNA: TGCGCCAGCAGCCAAGCTGGGACTAGCGGGAGAATGGACACCGGGGAGCTGTTTTTT
CDR3 protein: CASSQAGTSGRMDTGELFF

V gene: TRBV9
D gene: NA
clone size: NA
J gene: TRBJ2-2
CDR3 length: 13
CDR3 DNA: TGTGCCAGCAGCCCGTACTCCGGCGGGGAGCTGTTTTTT
CDR3 protein: CASSPYSGGELFF

V gene: TRBV19
D gene: NA
clone size: NA
J gene: TRBJ1-1
CDR3 length: 13
CDR3 DNA: TGTGCCAGTAGAGTCGGCAGGGGCACTGAAGCTTTCTTT
CDR3 protein: CASRVGRGTEAFF

V gene: TRBV6-5
D gene: NA
clone size: NA
J gene: TRBJ1-1
CDR3 length: 13
CDR3 DNA: TGTGCCAGCAGTTTTGGGCCTAACACTGAAGCTTTCTTT
CDR3 protein: CASSFGPNTEAFF

V gene: TRBV5-1
D gene: TRBD1
clone size: NA
J gene: TRBJ1-2
CDR3 length: 15
CDR3 DNA: TGCGCCAGCAGCGAGGTTTTGGGACAGAACTATGGCTACACCTTC
CDR3 protein: CASSEVLGQNYGYTF

V gene: TRBV5-1
D gene: TRBD1
clone size: NA
J gene: TRBJ1-2
CDR3 length: 13
CDR3 DNA: TGCGCCAGCAGCTCGGGACAGAGCTATGGCTACACCTTC
CDR3 protein: CASSSGQSYGYTF

V gene: TRBV2
D gene: NA
clone size: NA
J gene: TRBJ2-4
CDR3 length: 15
CDR3 DNA: TGTGCCAGCAGTGACCCGGATCTAGCCAAAAACATTCAGTACTTC
CDR3 protein: CASSDPDLAKNIQYF

V gene: TRBV9
D gene: NA
clone size: NA
J gene: TRBJ2-3
CDR3 length: 13
CDR3 DNA: TGTGCCAGCAGCGTGGAGAGTCCAGATACGCAGTATTTT
CDR3 protein: CASSVESPDTQYF

V gene: TRBV28
D gene: NA
clone size: few
J gene: TRBJ1-2
CDR3 length: 17
CDR3 DNA: TGTGCCAGCAGTTTATTATCGGACAGTACTTTCGGCTATGGCTACACCTTC
CDR3 protein: CASSLLSDSTFGYGYTF

V gene: TRBV2
D gene: NA
clone size: NA
J gene: TRBJ1-1
CDR3 length: 11
CDR3 DNA: TGTGCCAGCAACACCTACACTGAAGCTTTCTTT
CDR3 protein: CASNTYTEAFF

V gene: TRBV7-2
D gene: TRBD2
clone size: NA
J gene: TRBJ2-2
CDR3 length: 20
CDR3 DNA: TGTGCCAGCAGCTTAGCGGCAGTTCCGGGACTAGCGGGAGAAAGCGGGGAGCTGTTTTTT
CDR3 protein: CASSLAAVPGLAGESGELFF

V gene: TRBV19
D gene: NA
clone size: NA
J gene: TRBJ2-2
CDR3 length: 15
CDR3 DNA: TGTGCCAGTAGTATGCCGAGGACGAACACCGGGGAGCTGTTTTTT
CDR3 protein: CASSMPRTNTGELFF